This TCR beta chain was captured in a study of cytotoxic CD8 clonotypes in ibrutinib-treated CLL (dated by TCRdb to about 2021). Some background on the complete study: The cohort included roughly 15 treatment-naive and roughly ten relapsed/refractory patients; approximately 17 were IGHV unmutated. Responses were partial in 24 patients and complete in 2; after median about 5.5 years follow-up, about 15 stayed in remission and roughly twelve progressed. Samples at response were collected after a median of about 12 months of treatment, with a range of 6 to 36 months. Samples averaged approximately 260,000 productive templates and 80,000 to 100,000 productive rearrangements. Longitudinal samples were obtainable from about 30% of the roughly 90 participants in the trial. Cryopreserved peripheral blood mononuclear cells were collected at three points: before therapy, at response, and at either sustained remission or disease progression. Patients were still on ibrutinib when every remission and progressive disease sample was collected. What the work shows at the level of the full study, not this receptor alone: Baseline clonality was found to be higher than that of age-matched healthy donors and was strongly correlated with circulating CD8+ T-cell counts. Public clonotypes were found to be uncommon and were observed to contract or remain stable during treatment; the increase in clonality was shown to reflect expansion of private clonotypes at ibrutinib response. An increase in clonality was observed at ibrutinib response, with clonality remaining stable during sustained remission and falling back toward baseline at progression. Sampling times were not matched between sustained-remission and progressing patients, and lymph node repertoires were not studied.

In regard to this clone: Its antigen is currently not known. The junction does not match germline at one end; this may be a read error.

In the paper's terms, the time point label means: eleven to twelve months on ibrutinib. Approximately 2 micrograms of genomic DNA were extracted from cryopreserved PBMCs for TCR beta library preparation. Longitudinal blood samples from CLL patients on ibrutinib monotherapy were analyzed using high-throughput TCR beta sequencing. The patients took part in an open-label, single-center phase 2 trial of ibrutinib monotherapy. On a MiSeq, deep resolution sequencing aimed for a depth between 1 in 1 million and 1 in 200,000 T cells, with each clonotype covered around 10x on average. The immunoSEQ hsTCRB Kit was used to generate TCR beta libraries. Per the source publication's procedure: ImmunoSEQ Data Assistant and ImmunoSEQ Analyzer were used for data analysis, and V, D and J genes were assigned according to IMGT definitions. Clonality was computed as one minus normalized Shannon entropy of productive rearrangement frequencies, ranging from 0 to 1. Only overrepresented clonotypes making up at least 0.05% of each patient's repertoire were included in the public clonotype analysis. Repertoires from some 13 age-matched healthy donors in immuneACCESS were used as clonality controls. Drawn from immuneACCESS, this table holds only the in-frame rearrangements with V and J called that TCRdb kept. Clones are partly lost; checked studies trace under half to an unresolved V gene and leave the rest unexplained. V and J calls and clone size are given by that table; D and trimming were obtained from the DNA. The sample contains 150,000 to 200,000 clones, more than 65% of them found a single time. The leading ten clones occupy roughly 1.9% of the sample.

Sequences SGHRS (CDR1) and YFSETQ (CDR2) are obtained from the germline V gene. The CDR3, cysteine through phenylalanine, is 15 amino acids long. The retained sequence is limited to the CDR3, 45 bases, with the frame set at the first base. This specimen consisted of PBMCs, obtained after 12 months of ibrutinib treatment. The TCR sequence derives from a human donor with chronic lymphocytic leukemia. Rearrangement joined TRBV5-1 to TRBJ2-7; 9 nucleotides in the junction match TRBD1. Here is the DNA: TGTGCCAGCAGCTTGGTGGACAGGGGAAACTACGAGCAGTACTTC. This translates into CASSLVDRGNYEQYF.